The rows below give T cell receptor beta chains drawn from one sample of a study of shared clonotypes between healthy human individuals. Libraries were prepared by immunoSEQ multiplex PCR; TCRdb keeps only in-frame clonotypes and omits some of them. The table shows roughly 1.4 million clones, with around 98.5% occurring only once. Sequencing used naive CD4+ T cells sorted from blood. The receptor set was obtained from a young man in good health. CDR3s include the opening cysteine and the closing phenylalanine or tryptophan. The D gene is left open where the match is weak. Size is stated for part of the rows, as once, few or many counts, or as a class when the clone is expanded.

NA,17,TRBV18,TRBJ1-2,TRBD1,CASSPKPDRDRASGYTF,TGTGCCAGCTCACCAAAACCAGACCGGGACAGGGCCTCCGGCTACACCTTC
NA,17,TRBV11-2,TRBJ2-3,NA,CASSPLQGGVSTDTQYF,TGTGCCAGCAGCCCCCTCCAGGGGGGAGTGAGCACAGATACGCAGTATTTT
NA,14,TRBV5-1,TRBJ2-5,NA,CASSLGGFQETQYF,TGCGCCAGCAGCTTGGGAGGATTCCAAGAGACCCAGTACTTC
NA,13,TRBV4-3,TRBJ2-7,NA,CASSQLQWHEQYF,TGCGCCAGCAGCCAGCTACAGTGGCACGAGCAGTACTTC
NA,16,TRBV5-5,TRBJ1-5,TRBD1,CASSPRTGGVRQPQHF,TGTGCCAGCAGCCCCCGGACAGGGGGAGTAAGGCAGCCCCAGCATTTT
NA,15,TRBV5-1,TRBJ1-1,TRBD1,CASSKQQGAYTEAFF,TGCGCCAGCAGCAAACAACAGGGGGCTTACACTGAAGCTTTCTTT
NA,15,TRBV10-1,TRBJ2-7,TRBD2,CASSETSGRANEQYF,TGCGCCAGCAGTGAGACTAGCGGGAGGGCAAACGAGCAGTACTTC
NA,15,TRBV12-2,TRBJ2-7,NA,CASRLVLRQSYEQYF,TGTGCAAGTCGCTTAGTACTGCGTCAGTCCTACGAGCAGTACTTC
NA,16,TRBV7-9,TRBJ2-7,NA,CASSPSPRGLKYEQYF,TGTGCCAGCAGCCCTTCCCCCCGGGGGCTTAAGTACGAGCAGTACTTC
NA,14,TRBV18,TRBJ2-3,TRBD2,CASSRLASTDTQYF,TGTGCCAGCTCAAGACTAGCTAGCACAGATACGCAGTATTTT
NA,19,TRBV14,TRBJ2-7,TRBD2,CASSQDGAVASGRYHEQYF,TGTGCCAGCAGCCAAGATGGGGCTGTCGCTAGCGGGAGGTACCACGAGCAGTACTTC
NA,14,TRBV18,TRBJ1-2,NA,CASSPLDQEGGYTF,TGTGCCAGCTCACCCCTTGACCAGGAAGGGGGCTACACCTTC
NA,16,TRBV7-9,TRBJ2-5,TRBD2,CASSLEGLAGVETQYF,TGTGCCAGCAGCTTAGAAGGGCTAGCGGGAGTTGAGACCCAGTACTTC
NA,17,TRBV21-1,TRBJ2-7,NA,CASSKVAKGGSYYEQYF,TGTGCCAGCAGCAAAGTGGCTAAGGGGGGAAGTTACTACGAGCAGTACTTC
NA,15,TRBV9,TRBJ1-2,NA,CASSEGRGSIYGYTF,TGTGCCAGCAGCGAGGGGAGGGGCTCGATCTATGGCTACACCTTC
NA,14,TRBV7-2,TRBJ2-5,TRBD2,CASSQTSYQETQYF,TGTGCCAGCAGCCAGACTAGCTACCAAGAGACCCAGTACTTC
NA,16,TRBV11-2,TRBJ2-3,TRBD1,CASSVHGTGIADTQYF,TGTGCCAGCAGCGTCCATGGGACAGGGATCGCAGATACGCAGTATTTT
NA,16,TRBV14,TRBJ2-2,TRBD1,CASSQDGTGVGGELFF,TGTGCCAGCAGCCAAGATGGGACAGGAGTTGGCGGGGAGCTGTTTTTT
NA,12,TRBV19,TRBJ2-7,NA,CASSQGTYEQYF,TGTGCCAGTAGCCAGGGGACCTACGAGCAGTACTTC
NA,15,TRBV19,TRBJ2-7,TRBD2,CASSVAGTSGYEQYF,TGTGCCAGTAGTGTCGCCGGGACTAGCGGCTACGAGCAGTACTTC
NA,12,TRBV9,TRBJ2-3,NA,CASSAAGDTQYF,TGTGCCAGCAGCGCCGCAGGAGATACGCAGTATTTT
NA,18,TRBV28,TRBJ2-7,NA,CASSPPLGEGAFFYEQYF,TGTGCCAGCAGCCCTCCCCTGGGGGAGGGGGCTTTTTTTTACGAGCAGTACTTC
NA,15,TRBV5-1,TRBJ2-4,NA,CASSLAGQTKNIQYF,TGCGCCAGCAGCTTGGCCGGACAGACCAAAAACATTCAGTACTTC
NA,15,TRBV5-1,TRBJ2-3,NA,CASSLSPHSTDTQYF,TGCGCCAGCAGCTTGTCGCCACACAGCACAGATACGCAGTATTTT
NA,16,TRBV28,TRBJ2-5,NA,CASRSGGRLYQETQYF,TGTGCCAGCAGATCCGGAGGTAGGCTGTACCAAGAGACCCAGTACTTC
NA,16,TRBV28,TRBJ1-5,NA,CATLARSGRGNQPQHF,TGTGCCACTTTAGCTAGGAGCGGGCGAGGCAATCAGCCCCAGCATTTT
once,14,TRBV29-1,TRBJ1-1,NA,CSVWTRSGGTEAFF,TGCAGCGTTTGGACGCGCTCGGGAGGCACTGAAGCTTTCTTT
NA,12,TRBV28,TRBJ1-2,NA,CASSLVHYGYTF,TGTGCCAGCAGTTTAGTCCACTATGGCTACACCTTC
NA,16,TRBV10-1,TRBJ2-1,NA,CASSDPMVRGKDEQFF,TGCGCCAGCAGTGACCCAATGGTTCGCGGGAAAGATGAGCAGTTCTTC
NA,14,TRBV7-2,TRBJ1-1,TRBD1,CASSLTGLVTEAFF,TGTGCCAGCAGCCTGACAGGGCTTGTCACTGAAGCTTTCTTT
NA,14,TRBV19,TRBJ2-1,TRBD2,CASSIHSGDNEQFF,TGTGCCAGTAGTATACACAGCGGGGATAATGAGCAGTTCTTC
NA,15,TRBV10-3,TRBJ1-2,NA,CAISPWTRNNYGYTF,TGTGCCATCAGTCCTTGGACACGGAATAACTATGGCTACACCTTC
NA,15,TRBV27,TRBJ2-7,NA,CASSPGRAIDYEQYF,TGTGCCAGCAGCCCAGGACGGGCCATTGACTACGAGCAGTACTTC
once,19,TRBV18,TRBJ2-7,NA,CASSPLGGIGGKGTYEQYF,TGTGCCAGCTCACCACTCGGCGGCATCGGCGGGAAAGGGACTTACGAGCAGTACTTC
NA,15,TRBV7-9,TRBJ2-3,NA,CASSSHPQGTDTQYF,TGTGCCAGCAGCTCTCATCCCCAGGGCACAGATACGCAGTATTTT
NA,15,TRBV5-4,TRBJ2-7,NA,CASSLGQGDTYEQYF,TGTGCCAGCAGCTTGGGGCAGGGAGATACCTACGAGCAGTACTTC
NA,14,TRBV18,TRBJ2-5,NA,CASSPPWSQETQYF,TGTGCCAGCTCACCACCGTGGAGTCAAGAGACCCAGTACTTC